This T cell receptor beta chain derives from a study of PD-1 blockade in classical Hodgkin lymphoma. The data were produced by immunoSEQ multiplex PCR, yet TCRdb's version contains in-frame clones alone and is incomplete. This sample carries 70,000 or so clones, 93% of them seen once, and the ten largest clones take around 2.5%. V was pared by 1 base and J by 4 bases, with 10 bases between. This CDR3 spans 14 amino acids. CDR1 is LNHDA and CDR2 is SQIVND in the germline V gene (reference sequence). Described time point: newly diagnosed, previously untreated cHL patient sample. The sample comprised peripheral blood mononuclear cells (PBMCs). The sequence derives from a human donor with classical Hodgkin lymphoma. The V call is TRBV19, the J call TRBJ1-2; D not resolved. The CDR3 nucleotides are TGTGCCAGTAGTATAGTCGGGGTCACCTATGGCTACACCTTC. Amino acids: CASSIVGVTYGYTF.